This TCR beta chain is from a study of blood T cell repertoires in COVID-19. Method: immunoSEQ multiplex PCR; TCRdb's copy keeps in-frame clones and lacks some. The repertoire includes roughly 200,000 clones, nearly 90% of them detected once, and around 2.3% sits in the top ten. Germline V gene sequence: CDR1 SNHLY, CDR2 FYNNEI. With V trimmed by 8 bases and J by 5 bases, 3 bases remained unmatched. The CDR3 is 13 residues long. The source material was PBMCs or T cells enriched from blood (not recorded which). The source of this sequence is a woman aged 40 to 50 with acute COVID-19. The V and J genes are TRBV2 and TRBJ2-2, with TRBD1 matching 9 bases. The CDR3 nucleotides are TGTGCCAGCCGGGACAGGGAGACCGGGGAGCTGTTTTTT. Translating it yields CASRDRETGELFF. The whole variable domain, filled in from reference TRBV2 and TRBJ2-2, reads EPEVTQTPSHQVTQMGQEVILRCVPISNHLYFYWYRQILGQKVEFLVSFYNNEISEKSEIFDDQFSVERPDGSNFTLKIRSTKLEDSAMYFCASRDRETGELFFGEGSRLTVL.